This is a list of T cell receptor beta chains from one sample in a study of blood T cell repertoires in COVID-19. Sequenced by immunoSEQ multiplex PCR; TCRdb stores in-frame clones only, minus some. The table lists roughly 290,000 clones, 75% to 90% of them singletons. Input material: PBMCs or T cells enriched from blood (not recorded which). The receptor set was obtained from a woman between 25 and 40 years old who had recovered from COVID-19. Both conserved end residues are trimmed from each CDR3.

V gene,CDR3 protein
TRBV2,ASSARDLNTEAF
TRBV13,ASSLTGTNTGELF
TRBV6-1,ASSDPTGLQPQH
TRBV6-5,ASSYRGTSDYEQY
TRBV9,ASSGETGGGYEQY
TRBV11-2,ASSFSSYEQY
TRBV9,ASSVATPGTFGTEAF
TRBV5-5,ASSVPSGTANIQY
TRBV5-1,ASSLAKWAGDEKLF
TRBV3-1/TRBV3-2,ASSQGDSRGEQF
TRBV5-1,ASSTDRGGYNEQF